This T cell receptor beta chain was sequenced during a study of shared clonotypes between healthy human individuals. Study findings and constraints: Non-shared clonotypes showed lower generation probabilities than clonotypes common to all four donors.

Naive CD8 cells lacked CD45RO, underwent positive selection for CCR7 and left out terminally differentiated effector memory CD45RA+ cells. The material for each subset, its genomic DNA, was split evenly across several immunoSEQ plates. Assay used: immunoSEQ multiplex PCR; TCRdb lists only in-frame clones, some missing. The data contain millions of clones, approximately 94% of them seen just once; the ten biggest clones take up about 1.1%. A remark on this clone: Antigen specificity is unknown.

Germline loops: CDR1 SNHLY, CDR2 FYNNEI. V dropped 8 bases and J dropped 0 bases, with 14 bases sitting between them. This CDR3 has 15 residues. The sequencing input was naive CD8+ T cells sorted from blood. This receptor was identified in a man between 18 and 35 years old in good health. The gene calls are TRBV2 and TRBJ2-1; a weak D match, TRBD1 (5 bases). The chain's CDR3 is CASEGAPSSYNEQFF. CDR3 bases: TGTGCCAGCGAAGGGGCTCCGAGCTCCTACAATGAGCAGTTCTTC. Combining the CDR3 with reference TRBV2 and TRBJ2-1 gives the whole variable domain EPEVTQTPSHQVTQMGQEVILRCVPISNHLYFYWYRQILGQKVEFLVSFYNNEISEKSEIFDDQFSVERPDGSNFTLKIRSTKLEDSAMYFCASEGAPSSYNEQFFGPGTRLTVL.